Listed below are T cell receptor beta chains from one sample, sequenced in a study of cytomegalovirus exposure and HLA in healthy donors. The data were produced by immunoSEQ multiplex PCR, yet TCRdb's version contains in-frame clones alone and is incomplete. The table has about 130,000 clones, less than 75% seen once. The sequencing input was PBMCs. All receptors come from a woman aged 40-49 years in good health and CMV-seropositive. CDR3s include the opening cysteine and the closing phenylalanine or tryptophan. Fields, in order: V gene, D gene, J gene, clone size, CDR3 DNA, CDR3 protein. The D gene is left open where the match is weak. Part of the rows lack a size; the others show once, few, many or a class for expanded clones.

>TRBV4-3|TRBD2|TRBJ2-7|many
TGCGCCAGCAGCCAAGATCGGACTAGCGGCGAGCAGTACTTC
CASSQDRTSGEQYF
>TRBV27|-|TRBJ1-1|few
TGTGCCAGCAGTTTATCGGAAATATATACCAGGACTGAAGCTTTCTTT
CASSLSEIYTRTEAFF
>TRBV5-1|-|TRBJ1-3|-
TGCGCCAGCAGCTTGCACAGAGGAGGTGGAAACACCATATATTTT
CASSLHRGGGNTIYF
>TRBV7-2|TRBD2|TRBJ2-7|once
TGTGCCAGCAGCTTAGGACTAGCGACCTACGAGCAGTACTTC
CASSLGLATYEQYF
>TRBV9|TRBD1|TRBJ1-3|-
TGTGCCAGCAGCGTAGCCCAGGGGGCTGGAAACACCATATATTTT
CASSVAQGAGNTIYF
>TRBV7-2|TRBD2|TRBJ2-3|-
TGTGCCAGCAGCCGGAGACTAGCGCAGAGCACAGATACGCAGTATTTT
CASSRRLAQSTDTQYF
>TRBV10-3|TRBD1|TRBJ2-3|-
TGTGCCATCAAATCGGACAGGGGGATAGATACGCAGTATTTT
CAIKSDRGIDTQYF
>TRBV2|-|TRBJ1-5|-
TGTGCCAGCCAGGACGGACTTAATCAGCCCCAGCATTTT
CASQDGLNQPQHF
>TRBV7-8|TRBD1|TRBJ2-1|-
TGTGCCAGCAGCTTAGCGTGGGACAGCGATTACAATGAGCAGTTCTTC
CASSLAWDSDYNEQFF
>TRBV18|TRBD2|TRBJ2-7|-
TGTGCCAGCTCACCACCCGGGACTAGCGCAAACGAGCAGTACTTC
CASSPPGTSANEQYF
>TRBV10-3|TRBD1|TRBJ2-2|-
TGTGCCATCAGAGCCGGGACAGGGGGCTTGGGAACCGGGGAGCTGTTTTTT
CAIRAGTGGLGTGELFF
>TRBV28|TRBD1|TRBJ1-2|-
TGTGCCAGCAGTTCCCCCGGGGGTGACAGGGGAGCTAACTATGGCTACACCTTC
CASSSPGGDRGANYGYTF
>TRBV6-5|TRBD1|TRBJ1-5|-
TGTGCCAGCAGTTCAGGACAGGGTGGCAATCAGCCCCAGCATTTT
CASSSGQGGNQPQHF
>TRBV27|-|TRBJ1-1|-
TGTGCCAGCTTCTTTTCGGGGGTGAACACTGAAGCTTTCTTT
CASFFSGVNTEAFF
>TRBV7-6|-|TRBJ1-2|-
TGTGCCAGCAGCTTAAACTCAGGCTCCTATGGCTACACCTTC
CASSLNSGSYGYTF
>TRBV25-1|TRBD1|TRBJ2-1|-
TGTGCCAGCAGTGAAGGACAGGGGGTGAATGAGCAGTTCTTC
CASSEGQGVNEQFF
>TRBV15|TRBD2|TRBJ2-3|once
TGTGCCACCAGCACCGAGACTAGCGGGGGCCTTCGGGCAGATACGCAGTATTTT
CATSTETSGGLRADTQYF
>TRBV9|TRBD1|TRBJ2-5|-
TGTGCCAGCAGCGGGACAGGGCCGAAGGAGACCCAGTACTTC
CASSGTGPKETQYF
>TRBV10-2|TRBD1|TRBJ1-1|once
TGCGCCAGCAGTGATCAGGGGGTAACCTCCACTGAAGCTTTCTTT
CASSDQGVTSTEAFF
>TRBV27|-|TRBJ1-2|-
TGTGCCAGCAGTTTAAACATTCACCAGGGCTACACCTTC
CASSLNIHQGYTF
>TRBV11-3|-|TRBJ1-2|-
TGTGCCAGCAGGCGAGCTTACTATGGCTACACCTTC
CASRRAYYGYTF
>TRBV10-3|TRBD2|TRBJ2-5|-
TGTGCCATCAGACCTAGCGGGGCCCAAGAGACCCAGTACTTC
CAIRPSGAQETQYF
>TRBV27|-|TRBJ1-6|once
TGTGCCAGCAGTTTATCGGGAGTCTCCTATAATTCACCCCTCCACTTT
CASSLSGVSYNSPLHF
>TRBV6-1|-|TRBJ1-1|-
TGTGCCACCGGGGGGTTGAACACTGAAGCTTTCTTT
CATGGLNTEAFF
>TRBV5-5|TRBD1|TRBJ1-2|few
TGTGCCAGCAGGGGCGGGACAGAAACTAGGGGGTATGGCTACACCTTC
CASRGGTETRGYGYTF
>TRBV6-6|-|TRBJ1-2|few
TGTGCCAGCAGTTATATGGACCGTAAGGCGGGCGGCTACACCTTC
CASSYMDRKAGGYTF
>TRBV19|TRBD2|TRBJ2-1|once
TGTGCCAGTAGTATAGGACTAGCGGCGTACAATGAGCAGTTCTTC
CASSIGLAAYNEQFF
>TRBV29-1|TRBD1|TRBJ1-3|few
TGCAGCGTTGTCAGGGGGCCTGGAAACACCATATATTTT
CSVVRGPGNTIYF
>TRBV11-1|TRBD1|TRBJ2-7|-
TGTGCCAGCAGCCCGACAGGGATTTCCTACGAGCAGTACTTC
CASSPTGISYEQYF
>TRBV4-1|TRBD1|TRBJ1-2|once
TGCGCCAGCAGCCAGGTGACAGGGGGCGATGGCTACACCTTC
CASSQVTGGDGYTF
>TRBV18|-|TRBJ1-1|few
TGTGCCAGCTCACCGGACGGGGGGAGGACGGCTTTCTTT
CASSPDGGRTAFF
>TRBV18|TRBD1|TRBJ1-1|-
TGTGCCAGCTCACTTACCGGGACAGGGAATATGATGGAAGCTTTCTTT
CASSLTGTGNMMEAFF
>TRBV18|TRBD2|TRBJ2-7|-
TGTGCCAGCTCCCCCGACCAGGGCGGGAGGTCGGGCGAGCAGTACTTC
CASSPDQGGRSGEQYF
>TRBV5-1|TRBD2|TRBJ2-3|-
TGCGCCAGCAGCTTACTAGCGGGCACAGATACGCAGTATTTT
CASSLLAGTDTQYF
>TRBV4-1|-|TRBJ1-1|-
TGCGCCAGCAGCCAAGACAGGGTAACAACTTTCTTT
CASSQDRVTTFF
>TRBV7-6|TRBD2|TRBJ2-1|-
TGTGCCAGCAGCCCTCGACTAGCGGGGGCAGGGCCCTACAATGAGCAGTTCTTC
CASSPRLAGAGPYNEQFF
>TRBV28|TRBD1|TRBJ1-1|-
TGTGCCAGCAGGCTACAGGGGCCACACCGGAACACTGAAGCTTTCTTT
CASRLQGPHRNTEAFF
>TRBV7-9|TRBD1|TRBJ2-7|-
TGTGCCAGCAGCTCTCCCGAGGGAAGGACAGGACAATACGAGCAGTACTTC
CASSSPEGRTGQYEQYF
>TRBV19|-|TRBJ1-2|-
TGTGCCAGTAGTTTACAGGGCTTCTATGGCTACACCTTC
CASSLQGFYGYTF
>TRBV10-3|TRBD2|TRBJ2-2|-
TGTGCCATCAGTGGGCCGTTACAAGCGGGGACCGGGGAGCTGTTTTTT
CAISGPLQAGTGELFF
>TRBV7-2|-|TRBJ1-2|-
TGTGCCAGCAGCCCGGGACAATTTCGGGGCTACACCTTC
CASSPGQFRGYTF
>TRBV7-8|TRBD2|TRBJ2-2|-
TGTGCCAGCAGGAGGACCAGGACTAGCGGGACTTTCACCGGGGAGCTGTTTTTT
CASRRTRTSGTFTGELFF
>TRBV7-8|-|TRBJ2-1|-
TGTGCCAGCAGAGGACGGGGGAATGAGCAGTTCTTC
CASRGRGNEQFF
>TRBV4-1|-|TRBJ2-3|few
TGCGCCAGCAGCCAAGACTATCCCACGACAGATACGCAGTATTTT
CASSQDYPTTDTQYF
>TRBV30|-|TRBJ1-5|once
TGTGCCTCGCAAGGAGGGTATGGCAATCAGCCCCAGCATTTT
CASQGGYGNQPQHF
>TRBV7-2|-|TRBJ1-5|-
TGTGCCAGCAGCTATGGGCCCAAACAGCCCCAGCATTTT
CASSYGPKQPQHF
>TRBV7-6|-|TRBJ1-1|-
TGTGCCAGCAGCTTTCAGAATACCTTTATGAACACTGAAGCTTTCTTT
CASSFQNTFMNTEAFF
>TRBV10-2|TRBD1|TRBJ2-7|few
TGCGCCAGCAGACAGGACAGGGGACGAGGGAACGAGCAGTACTTC
CASRQDRGRGNEQYF
>TRBV11-2|TRBD1|TRBJ2-7|-
TGTGCCAGCAGCTTAGATGGAGCAGGGGGCCTCAACGAGCAGTACTTC
CASSLDGAGGLNEQYF
>TRBV5-6|-|TRBJ2-3|-
TGTGCCAGCAGCCAAGGAGACGGCACAGATACGCAGTATTTT
CASSQGDGTDTQYF
>TRBV6-5|-|TRBJ1-6|-
TGTGCCAGCAGTTACGAACACCAGTCCAATTCACCCCTCCACTTT
CASSYEHQSNSPLHF
>TRBV7-8|TRBD2|TRBJ2-1|-
TGTGCCAGCAGCTTTACTAGCGGGAGGGCGGATGAGCAGTTCTTC
CASSFTSGRADEQFF
>TRBV5-4|-|TRBJ1-4|-
TGTGCCAGCAGCTCGCGACCCAGGGAGGTCAATGAAAAACTGTTTTTT
CASSSRPREVNEKLFF
>TRBV6-1|-|TRBJ2-4|-
TGTGCCAGCTACCCGATGGAGGCGGCCAAAAACATTCAGTACTTC
CASYPMEAAKNIQYF
>TRBV5-4|TRBD2|TRBJ2-7|few
TGTGCCAGCAGCTACTCCCGGCCGACTAGCGGGAGAAAGGACGAGCAGTACTTC
CASSYSRPTSGRKDEQYF
>TRBV21-1|-|TRBJ2-7|few
TGTGCCAGCAGCAAAGGGTTTCTAGCGGGGAACTACGAGCAGTACTTC
CASSKGFLAGNYEQYF
>TRBV4-3|-|TRBJ1-2|few
TGCGCCAGCAGCCAAAGCCTAGGAAATAACTATGGCTACACCTTC
CASSQSLGNNYGYTF